This paragraph covers one TCR beta chain sequence. Its specificity is unknown. TCRdb re-called the RT-PCR reads through MiXCR, storing one row per CDR3 protein. There are 860,000 or so distinct CDR3 sequences in the sample; about 20% occur only once, and roughly 10% lies in the top ten. This sample was taken from a study of response to subunit inactivated influenza vaccine. Study results and caveats: Few additional T cells are recruited per seasonal influenza vaccination, authors suggested.

Germline V CDR1 and CDR2: LGHDT, YNNKEL (reference sequence). This CDR3 is 14 amino acids long. Trimming stripped 4 bases from V and 5 bases from J, with 12 bases between. The origin of this receptor is a man aged 50 to 60 who received an inactivated influenza vaccine. The sample consisted of PBMCs from blood, taken 5 days after vaccination. The chain employs TRBV3-1 and TRBJ2-1; TRBD2 is a possible D gene (5 bases). The DNA for the CDR3 is TGTGCCAGCAGCCCGACTGGACTCAACAATGAGCAGTTCTTC. Translation: CASSPTGLNNEQFF.